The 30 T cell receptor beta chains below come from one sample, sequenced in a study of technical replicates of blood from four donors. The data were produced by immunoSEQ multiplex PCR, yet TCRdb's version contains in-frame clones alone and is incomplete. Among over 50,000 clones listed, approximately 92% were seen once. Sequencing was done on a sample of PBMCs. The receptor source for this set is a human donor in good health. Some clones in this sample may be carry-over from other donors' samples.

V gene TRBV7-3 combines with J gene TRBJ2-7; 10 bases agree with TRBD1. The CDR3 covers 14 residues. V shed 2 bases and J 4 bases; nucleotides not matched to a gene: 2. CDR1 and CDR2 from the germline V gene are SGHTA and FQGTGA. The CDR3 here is CASSLGGQGYEQYF. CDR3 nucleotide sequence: TGTGCCAGCAGCTTAGGGGGACAGGGGTACGAGCAGTACTTC.

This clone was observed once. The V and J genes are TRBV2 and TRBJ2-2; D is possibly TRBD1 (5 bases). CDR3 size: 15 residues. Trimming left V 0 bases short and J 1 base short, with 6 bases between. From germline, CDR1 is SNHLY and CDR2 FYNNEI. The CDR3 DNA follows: TGTGCCAGCAGTGAAGCGCAGGGGAACACCGGGGAGCTGTTTTTT. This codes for CASSEAQGNTGELFF.

CDR3 region: CASSPAGGFGNTIYF. The DNA for the CDR3 is TGTGCCAGCAGTCCTGCAGGGGGCTTTGGAAACACCATATATTTT. The chain carries TRBV2 and TRBJ1-3; 8 bases align to TRBD1. CDR3 size: 15 residues. Germline V lookup: CDR1 SNHLY, CDR2 FYNNEI. The J segment lost 3 bases and the V segment lost 5 bases, leaving 6 bases of the junction unmatched. Full variable domain (remainder filled in from reference TRBV2 and TRBJ1-3): EPEVTQTPSHQVTQMGQEVILRCVPISNHLYFYWYRQILGQKVEFLVSFYNNEISEKSEIFDDQFSVERPDGSNFTLKIRSTKLEDSAMYFCASSPAGGFGNTIYFGEGSWLTVV.

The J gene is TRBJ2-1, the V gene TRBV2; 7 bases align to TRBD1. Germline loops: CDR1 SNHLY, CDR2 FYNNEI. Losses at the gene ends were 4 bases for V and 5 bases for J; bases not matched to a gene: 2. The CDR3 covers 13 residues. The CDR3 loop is CASSAGTDNEQFF. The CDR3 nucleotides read TGTGCCAGCAGTGCGGGGACAGACAATGAGCAGTTCTTC.

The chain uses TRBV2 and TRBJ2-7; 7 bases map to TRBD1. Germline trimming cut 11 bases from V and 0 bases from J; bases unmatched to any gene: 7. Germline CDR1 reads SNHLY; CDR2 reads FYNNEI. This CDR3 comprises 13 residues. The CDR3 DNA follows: TGTGCCTCCCTAGGGGGCAACTCCTACGAGCAGTACTTC. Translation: CASLGGNSYEQYF.

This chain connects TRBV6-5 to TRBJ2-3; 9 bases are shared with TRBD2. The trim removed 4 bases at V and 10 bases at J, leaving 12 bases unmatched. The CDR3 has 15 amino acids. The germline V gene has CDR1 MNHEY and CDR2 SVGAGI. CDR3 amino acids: CASSSSTRGGTSQYF. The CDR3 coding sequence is TGTGCCAGCAGTTCCAGTACGCGGGGGGGTACTTCGCAGTATTTT.

CDR3: CASSLDGSSYNEQFF. CDR3 nucleotide sequence: TGTGCCAGCAGCTTAGACGGGAGCTCCTACAATGAGCAGTTCTTC. The chain employs TRBV7-2 and TRBJ2-1, with TRBD2 as a possible D gene (6 bases). Trimming stripped 1 base from V and 0 bases from J, with 7 bases between. This CDR3 has 15 residues. CDR1 and CDR2 (germline): SGHTA, FQGNSA.

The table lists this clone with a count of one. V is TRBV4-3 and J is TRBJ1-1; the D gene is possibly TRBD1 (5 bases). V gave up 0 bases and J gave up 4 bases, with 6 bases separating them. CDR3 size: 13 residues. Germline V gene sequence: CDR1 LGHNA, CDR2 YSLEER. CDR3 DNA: TGCGCCAGCAGCCAAGACGGGGGCACTGAAGCTTTCTTT. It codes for CASSQDGGTEAFF.

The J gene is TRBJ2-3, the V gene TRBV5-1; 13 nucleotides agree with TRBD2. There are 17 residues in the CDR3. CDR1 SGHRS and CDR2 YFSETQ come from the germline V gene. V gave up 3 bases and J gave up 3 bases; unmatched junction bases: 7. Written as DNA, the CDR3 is TGCGCCAGCAGCTCGGGGACTAGCGGGAAAATTACAGATACGCAGTATTTT. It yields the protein CASSSGTSGKITDTQYF.

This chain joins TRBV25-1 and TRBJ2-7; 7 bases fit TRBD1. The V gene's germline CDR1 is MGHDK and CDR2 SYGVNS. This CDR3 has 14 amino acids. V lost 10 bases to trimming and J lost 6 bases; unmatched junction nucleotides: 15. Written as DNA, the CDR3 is TGTGCCACCTGCGAAACCAGGGACAGCTGCGAGCAGTACTTC. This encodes CATCETRDSCEQYF.

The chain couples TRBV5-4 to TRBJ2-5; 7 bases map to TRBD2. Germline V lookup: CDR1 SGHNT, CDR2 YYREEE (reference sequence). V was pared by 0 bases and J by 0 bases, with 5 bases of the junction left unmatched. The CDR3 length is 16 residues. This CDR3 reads CASSLGTSAYQETQYF. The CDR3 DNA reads TGTGCCAGCAGCTTGGGTACTAGCGCTTACCAAGAGACCCAGTACTTC. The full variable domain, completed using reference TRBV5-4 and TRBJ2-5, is ETGVTQSPTHLIKTRGQQVTLRCSSQSGHNTVSWYQQALGQGPQFIFQYYREEENGRGNFPPRFSGLQFPNYSSELNVNALELDDSALYLCASSLGTSAYQETQYFGPGTRLLVL.

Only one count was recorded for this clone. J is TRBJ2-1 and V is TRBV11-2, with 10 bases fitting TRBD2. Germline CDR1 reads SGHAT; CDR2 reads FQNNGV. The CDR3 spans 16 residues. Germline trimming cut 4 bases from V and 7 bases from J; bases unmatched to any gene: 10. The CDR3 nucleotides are TGTGCCAGCAGCTATTCAGCGGGAGGGCCTTGGAATGAGCAGTTCTTC. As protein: CASSYSAGGPWNEQFF.

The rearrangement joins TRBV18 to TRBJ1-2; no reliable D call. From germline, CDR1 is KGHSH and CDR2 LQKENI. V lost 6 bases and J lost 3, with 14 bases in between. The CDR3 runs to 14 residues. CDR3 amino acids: CASSSGSHDYGYTF. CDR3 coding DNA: TGTGCCAGCTCCTCGGGGAGTCACGACTATGGCTACACCTTC.

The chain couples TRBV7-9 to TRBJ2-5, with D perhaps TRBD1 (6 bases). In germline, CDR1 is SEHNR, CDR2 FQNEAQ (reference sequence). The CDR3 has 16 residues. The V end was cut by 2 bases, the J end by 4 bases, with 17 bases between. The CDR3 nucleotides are TGTGCCAGCAGCTTAATGGGACACGGAAGGGGAGAGACCCAGTACTTC. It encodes CASSLMGHGRGETQYF.

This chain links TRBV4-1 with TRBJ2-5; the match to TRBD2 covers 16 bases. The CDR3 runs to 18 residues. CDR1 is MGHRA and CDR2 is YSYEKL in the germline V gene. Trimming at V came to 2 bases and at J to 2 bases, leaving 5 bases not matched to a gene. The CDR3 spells CASSQPGLAGGLQETQYF. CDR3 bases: TGCGCCAGCAGCCAACCGGGACTAGCGGGGGGGCTGCAAGAGACCCAGTACTTC.

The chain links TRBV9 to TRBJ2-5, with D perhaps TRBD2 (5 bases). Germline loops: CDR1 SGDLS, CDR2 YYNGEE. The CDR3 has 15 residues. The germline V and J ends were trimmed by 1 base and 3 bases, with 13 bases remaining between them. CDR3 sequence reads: CASSVSGRVKETQYF. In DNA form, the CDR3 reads TGTGCCAGCAGCGTAAGCGGAAGGGTCAAAGAGACCCAGTACTTC.

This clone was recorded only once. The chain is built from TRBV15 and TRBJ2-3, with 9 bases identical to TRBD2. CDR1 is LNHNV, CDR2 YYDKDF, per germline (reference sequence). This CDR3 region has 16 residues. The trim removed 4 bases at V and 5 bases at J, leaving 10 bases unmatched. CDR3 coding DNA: TGTGCCACCAGCAAGACTAGCGGTTGGGCCGTAGATACGCAGTATTTT. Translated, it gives CATSKTSGWAVDTQYF.

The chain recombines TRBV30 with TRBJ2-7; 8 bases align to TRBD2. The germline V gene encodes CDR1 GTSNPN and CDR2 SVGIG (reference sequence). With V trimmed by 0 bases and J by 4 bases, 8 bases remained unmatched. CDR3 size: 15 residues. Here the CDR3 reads CAWSVRSGRGYEQYF. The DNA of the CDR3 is TGTGCCTGGAGTGTACGTTCCGGGAGGGGGTACGAGCAGTACTTC.

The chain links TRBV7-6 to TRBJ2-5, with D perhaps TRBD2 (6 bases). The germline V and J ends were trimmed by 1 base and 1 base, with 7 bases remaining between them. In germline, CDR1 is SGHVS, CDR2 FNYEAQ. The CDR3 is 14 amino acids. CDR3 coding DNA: TGTGCCAGCAGCTTAGGTAGCGGCCAAGAGACCCAGTACTTC. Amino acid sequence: CASSLGSGQETQYF.

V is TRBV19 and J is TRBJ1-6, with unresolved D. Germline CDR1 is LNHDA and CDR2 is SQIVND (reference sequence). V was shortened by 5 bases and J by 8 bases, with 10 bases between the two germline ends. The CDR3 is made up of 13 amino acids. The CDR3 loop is CASSAMGDSPLHF. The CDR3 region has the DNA TGTGCCAGTAGTGCCATGGGAGATTCACCCCTCCACTTT. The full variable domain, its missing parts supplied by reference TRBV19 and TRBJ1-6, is DGGITQSPKYLFRKEGQNVTLSCEQNLNHDAMYWYRQDPGQGLRLIYYSQIVNDFQKGDIAEGYSVSREKKESFPLTVTSAQKNPTAFYLCASSAMGDSPLHFGNGTRLTVT.

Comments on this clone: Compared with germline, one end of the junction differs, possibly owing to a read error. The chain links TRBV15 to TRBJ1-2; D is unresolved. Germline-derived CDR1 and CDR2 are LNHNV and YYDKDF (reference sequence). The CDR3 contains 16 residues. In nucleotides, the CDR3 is TGTGCCACCAGAAGAGATATAACAGCGGGGTCTGGTGGCTACACCTTC. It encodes CATRRDITAGSGGYTF.

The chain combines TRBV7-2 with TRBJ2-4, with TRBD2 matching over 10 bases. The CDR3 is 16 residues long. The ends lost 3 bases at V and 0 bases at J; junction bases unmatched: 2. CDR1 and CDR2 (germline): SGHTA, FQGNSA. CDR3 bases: TGTGCCAGCAGCTTTAGCGGGGGGATAGCCAAAAACATTCAGTACTTC. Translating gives CASSFSGGIAKNIQYF.

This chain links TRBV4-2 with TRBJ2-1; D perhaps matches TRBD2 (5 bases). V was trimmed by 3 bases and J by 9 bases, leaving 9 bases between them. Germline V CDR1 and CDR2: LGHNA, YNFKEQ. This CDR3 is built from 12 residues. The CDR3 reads CASSHGVSEQFF. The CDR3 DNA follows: TGTGCCAGCAGCCACGGGGTAAGTGAGCAGTTCTTC.

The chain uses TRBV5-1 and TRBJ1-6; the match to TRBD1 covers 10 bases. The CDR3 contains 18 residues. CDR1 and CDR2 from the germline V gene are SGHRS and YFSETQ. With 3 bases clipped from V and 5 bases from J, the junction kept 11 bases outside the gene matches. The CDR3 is CASSYLGPGQGNNSPLHF. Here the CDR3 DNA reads TGCGCCAGCAGCTACCTCGGCCCGGGACAGGGGAATAATTCACCCCTCCACTTT. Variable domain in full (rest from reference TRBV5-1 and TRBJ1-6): KAGVTQTPRYLIKTRGQQVTLSCSPISGHRSVSWYQQTPGQGLQFLFEYFSETQRNKGNFPGRFSGRQFSNSRSEMNVSTLELGDSALYLCASSYLGPGQGNNSPLHFGNGTRLTVT.

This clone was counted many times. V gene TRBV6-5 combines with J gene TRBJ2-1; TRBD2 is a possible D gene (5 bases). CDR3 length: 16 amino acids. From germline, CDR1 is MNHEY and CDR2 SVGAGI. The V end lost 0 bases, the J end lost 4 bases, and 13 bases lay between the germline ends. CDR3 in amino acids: CASSYSSEGPYNEQFF. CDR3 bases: TGTGCCAGCAGTTACTCGAGTGAGGGCCCGTACAATGAGCAGTTCTTC.

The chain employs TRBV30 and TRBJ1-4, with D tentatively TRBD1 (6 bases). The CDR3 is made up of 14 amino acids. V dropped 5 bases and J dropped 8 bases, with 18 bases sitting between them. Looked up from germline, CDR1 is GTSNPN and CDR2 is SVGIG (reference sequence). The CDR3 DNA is TGTGCCTGGGCCTCCGGGGGGCTGGGAGAAAAACTGTTTTTT. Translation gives CAWASGGLGEKLFF.

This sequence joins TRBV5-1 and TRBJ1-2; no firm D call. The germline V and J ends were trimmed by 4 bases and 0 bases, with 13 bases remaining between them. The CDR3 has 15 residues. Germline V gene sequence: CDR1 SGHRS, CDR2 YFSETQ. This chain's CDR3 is CASSLGGSANYGYTF. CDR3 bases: TGCGCCAGCAGCCTCGGTGGCAGCGCTAACTATGGCTACACCTTC.

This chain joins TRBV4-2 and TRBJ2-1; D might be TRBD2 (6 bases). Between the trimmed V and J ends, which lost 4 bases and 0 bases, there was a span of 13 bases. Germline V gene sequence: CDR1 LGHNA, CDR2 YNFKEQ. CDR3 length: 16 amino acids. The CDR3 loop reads CASSRGDASSYNEQFF. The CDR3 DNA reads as TGTGCCAGCAGCCGGGGGGACGCTAGCTCCTACAATGAGCAGTTCTTC.

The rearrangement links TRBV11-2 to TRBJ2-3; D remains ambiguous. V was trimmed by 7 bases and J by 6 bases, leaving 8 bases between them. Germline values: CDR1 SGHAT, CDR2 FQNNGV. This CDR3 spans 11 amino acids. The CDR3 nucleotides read TGTGCCAGCACCCGAGAGGATACGCAGTATTTT. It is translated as CASTREDTQYF.

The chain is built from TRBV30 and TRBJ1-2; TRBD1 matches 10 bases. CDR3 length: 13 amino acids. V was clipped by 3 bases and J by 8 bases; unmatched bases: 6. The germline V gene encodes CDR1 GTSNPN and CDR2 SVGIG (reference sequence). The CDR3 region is CAWSTGQGTGYTF. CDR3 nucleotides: TGTGCCTGGAGCACGGGACAGGGGACCGGCTACACCTTC.